Shown below are 24 T cell receptor beta chains from a single sample sequenced in a study of control samples from healthy donors and cancer patients. TCRdb's copy holds only in-frame clones and misses some; the assay was immunoSEQ multiplex PCR. The data show roughly 120,000 clones, about 95% seen once. The specimen sequenced was blood. The source of these receptors is a man younger than 45 in good health.

The V call is TRBV6-5, the J call TRBJ1-4, with D possibly being TRBD1 (6 bases). V was pared by 4 bases and J by 8 bases, with 14 bases between. The CDR3 extends over 14 amino acids. Per germline, CDR1 MNHEY and CDR2 SVGAGI. DNA of the CDR3: TGTGCCAGCAGTTGGAACAGGGCTGCCGAAAAACTGTTTTTT. Its protein product is CASSWNRAAEKLFF.

The chain joins TRBV9 to TRBJ2-1, with 8 bases identical to TRBD1. J lost 3 bases, V lost 0 bases, and 5 bases had no gene match. Germline CDR1 reads SGDLS; CDR2 reads YYNGEE. The length of the CDR3 is 16 residues. CDR3 nucleotide sequence: TGTGCCAGCAGCGTAGCTGGACAGGGCGGCTACAATGAGCAGTTCTTC. Translated: CASSVAGQGGYNEQFF.

The chain couples TRBV11-3 to TRBJ2-3; D gene uncertain. The germline V gene has CDR1 SGHNT and CDR2 YENEEA. This CDR3 is 14 amino acids long. The V end was cut by 5 bases, the J end by 1 base, with 10 bases between. For the CDR3, the DNA is TGTGCCAGCAGCGGGCAGTTGGGCACAGATACGCAGTATTTT. Its protein is CASSGQLGTDTQYF.

The genes are TRBV7-9 and TRBJ2-3; maybe TRBD2 (6 bases). CDR1 is SEHNR, CDR2 FQNEAQ, per germline (reference sequence). V was clipped by 5 bases and J by 2 bases, with 11 bases between them. This CDR3 contains 14 residues. CDR3 sequence reads: CASSRDSYTDTQYF. In DNA, the CDR3 is TGTGCCAGCAGCCGGGACTCGTACACAGATACGCAGTATTTT.

V gene TRBV6-1 combines with J gene TRBJ2-5; a weak D match, TRBD1 (6 bases). V dropped 3 bases and J dropped 0 bases, with 11 bases sitting between them. The CDR3 length is 15 residues. Germline V gene lookup returns CDR1 MNHNS and CDR2 SASEGT. The CDR3 spells CASSEGTTNQETQYF. CDR3 in DNA: TGTGCCAGCAGTGAGGGGACAACCAACCAAGAGACCCAGTACTTC.

In the case of this clone: This sample includes further DNA sequences coding for the same CDR3. This rearrangement joins TRBV7-6 to TRBJ1-2; possibly TRBD1 for D (5 bases). There are 15 residues in the CDR3. Trimming removed 2 bases from V and 8 bases from J, with 18 bases in between. Germline CDR1 reads SGHVS; CDR2 reads FNYEAQ. The CDR3 loop is CASSLRSVGVGGYTF. CDR3 nucleotide sequence: TGTGCCAGCAGCTTACGGAGTGTGGGGGTGGGGGGCTACACCTTC.

The chain links TRBV9 to TRBJ2-7; D is unresolved. Between the trimmed V and J ends, which lost 2 bases and 0 bases, there was a span of 9 bases. CDR3 length equals 14 residues. Germline V lookup: CDR1 SGDLS, CDR2 YYNGEE. The CDR3 region is CASSVDGNSYEQYF. CDR3 coding DNA: TGTGCCAGCAGCGTCGACGGAAACTCCTACGAGCAGTACTTC.

The chain links TRBV28 to TRBJ2-2; no clear D gene. This CDR3 has 15 residues. The germline CDR1 and CDR2 sequences are MDHEN and SYDVKM. The V end was cut by 6 bases, the J end by 5 bases, with 16 bases between. The CDR3 nucleotides read TGTGCCAGCAGGTCCCCGACCTCGAGAACCGGGGAGCTGTTTTTT. Residues: CASRSPTSRTGELFF. The full variable domain, completed using reference TRBV28 and TRBJ2-2, is DVKVTQSSRYLVKRTGEKVFLECVQDMDHENMFWYRQDPGLGLRLIYFSYDVKMKEKGDIPEGYSVSREKKERFSLILESASTNQTSMYLCASRSPTSRTGELFFGEGSRLTVL.

The chain links TRBV4-3 to TRBJ1-4; TRBD1 might be the D (5 bases). In germline, CDR1 is LGHNA, CDR2 YSLEER. The CDR3 is 13 amino acids. Trimming took off 1 base at V and 5 bases at J, with 5 bases between the two ends. The chain's CDR3 is CASSQAGNEKLFF. The CDR3 region has the DNA TGCGCCAGCAGCCAAGCAGGGAATGAAAAACTGTTTTTT.

The chain has TRBV6-1 and TRBJ1-5, with a tentative D call TRBD1 (5 bases). The V gene's germline CDR1 is MNHNS and CDR2 SASEGT. CDR3 length equals 15 residues. Trimming removed 3 bases at V and 2 bases at J, with 11 bases between. The CDR3 region has the DNA TGTGCCAGCAGTGATCTCCAGGGCGGCAATCAGCCCCAGCATTTT. Amino acid sequence: CASSDLQGGNQPQHF.

The gene calls are TRBV4-3 and TRBJ1-1; tentatively, D is TRBD1 (5 bases). Germline V lookup: CDR1 LGHNA, CDR2 YSLEER. The CDR3 extends over 16 amino acids. Between the trimmed V and J ends, which lost 5 bases and 2 bases, there was a span of 18 bases. CDR3 nucleotides: TGCGCCAGCAGCGAACTAGCAGGGATATACAACACTGAAGCTTTCTTT. Its protein product is CASSELAGIYNTEAFF.

The V gene is TRBV4-3, the J gene TRBJ1-1; D is unclear. Trimming pared 0 bases from V and 8 bases from J, leaving 7 bases between. The CDR3 sequence is 12 residues long. Germline V CDR1 and CDR2: LGHNA, YSLEER. The CDR3 DNA sequence: TGCGCCAGCAGCCAAGATCGCCAGGAAGCTTTCTTT. It specifies CASSQDRQEAFF.

This chain uses TRBV5-5 with TRBJ1-3; the match to TRBD1 covers 7 bases. Germline V gives CDR1 SGHKS, CDR2 YYEKEE (reference sequence). Trimming took 5 bases from V and 2 from J; bases not matched to a gene: 4. This CDR3 spans 14 amino acids. This chain's CDR3 is CASSSDRAGNTIYF. The CDR3 DNA reads as TGTGCCAGCAGTTCTGACAGGGCTGGAAACACCATATATTTT.

The rearrangement joins TRBV2 to TRBJ2-2, with D unclear. V gave up 7 bases and J gave up 7 bases, with 10 bases separating them. The CDR3 loop spans 12 amino acids. Germline V gene sequence: CDR1 SNHLY, CDR2 FYNNEI. DNA for the CDR3: TGTGCCAGCACCAGCTCTGGCGGGGAGCTGTTTTTT. It codes for CASTSSGGELFF.

This chain links TRBV19 with TRBJ1-1; 9 positions agree with TRBD1. The CDR3 spans 13 residues. Germline CDR1 is LNHDA and CDR2 is SQIVND (reference sequence). With V trimmed by 8 bases and J by 4 bases, 5 bases remained unmatched. The CDR3 here is CASRHRGRTEAFF. CDR3 nucleotides: TGTGCCAGTCGACACAGGGGGCGCACTGAAGCTTTCTTT. The full variable domain, its missing parts supplied by reference TRBV19 and TRBJ1-1, is DGGITQSPKYLFRKEGQNVTLSCEQNLNHDAMYWYRQDPGQGLRLIYYSQIVNDFQKGDIAEGYSVSREKKESFPLTVTSAQKNPTAFYLCASRHRGRTEAFFGQGTRLTVV.

This chain links TRBV20-1 with TRBJ2-1; D unclear. The V and J ends lost 6 bases and 9 bases respectively, with 12 bases between them. Per the germline V gene, CDR1 is DFQATT and CDR2 is SNEGSKA (reference sequence). The CDR3 has 11 amino acids. For the CDR3, the DNA is TGCAGTGCGCTATCAACGGGTGAGCAGTTCTTC. Amino acids: CSALSTGEQFF.

The chain joins TRBV6-6 to TRBJ1-5; a possible D gene is TRBD1 (6 bases). V was pared by 5 bases and J by 9 bases, with 11 bases between. The CDR3 length is 12 residues. Germline lookup yields CDR1 MNHNY and CDR2 SVGAGI (reference sequence). The CDR3 reads CASSVQGPPQHF. CDR3 DNA: TGTGCCAGCAGTGTGCAGGGGCCGCCCCAGCATTTT.

The rearrangement links TRBV6-2 or TRBV6-3 to TRBJ1-2; the D is unclear. Germline CDR1 reads MNHEY; CDR2 reads SVGEGT. There are 13 residues in the CDR3. V lost 4 bases, J lost 1 base, and 7 bases lay in between. The CDR3 nucleotides are TGTGCCAGCAGTTTAACAGTTAACTATGGCTACACCTTC. Its translation is CASSLTVNYGYTF.

The chain is built from TRBV10-2 and TRBJ1-2, with a possible D match to TRBD1 (6 bases). The V gene lost 3 bases and the J gene lost 8 bases, with 19 bases spanning the gap. CDR1 and CDR2 (germline): WSHSY, SAAADI. The CDR3 sequence is 15 residues long. The DNA of the CDR3 is TGCGCCAGCAGTGAACTCGCACGGGGGGCTTTCGGCTACACCTTC. Translating it yields CASSELARGAFGYTF.

The chain joins TRBV7-2 to TRBJ2-7; 8 bases align to TRBD2. Per the germline V gene, CDR1 is SGHTA and CDR2 is FQGNSA. CDR3 size: 16 residues. J gave up 4 bases and V 0 bases, and 8 bases lay outside the gene matches. The CDR3 DNA is TGTGCCAGCAGCTTAGCGGCGGGGGGTCTAGCGTACGAGCAGTACTTC. Translated, it gives CASSLAAGGLAYEQYF.

The chain is built from TRBV7-2 and TRBJ2-3; 10 bases are shared with TRBD1. Germline lookup yields CDR1 SGHTA and CDR2 FQGNSA. The ends lost 5 bases at V and 4 bases at J; junction bases unmatched: 3. The CDR3 covers 14 residues. The CDR3 reads CASSRDRGSDTQYF. The DNA of the CDR3 is TGTGCCAGCAGCCGGGACAGGGGTTCAGATACGCAGTATTTT.

V and J are TRBV5-1 and TRBJ1-5, with 9 bases that match TRBD1. Germline lookup yields CDR1 SGHRS and CDR2 YFSETQ. This CDR3 region has 14 residues. After removal of 4 bases from V and 7 bases from J, the junction contained 6 bases not matched to a gene. The CDR3 nucleotides read TGCGCCAGCAGCCCCGGGACAGGGTTCCAGCCCCAGCATTTT. It codes for CASSPGTGFQPQHF.

The rearrangement uses TRBV27 and TRBJ2-7; either TRBD1 or TRBD2 may supply D (5 bases each). The ends were cut back, 4 bases at V and 3 bases at J, with 13 bases in the middle. CDR1 and CDR2 (germline): MNHEY, SMNVEV (reference sequence). CDR3 length: 14 amino acids. In DNA, the CDR3 is TGTGCCAGCAGTTCCGGGACCGCGGGCTACGAGCAGTACTTC. Translation: CASSSGTAGYEQYF.

V gene TRBV19 combines with J gene TRBJ1-4; 9 nucleotides agree with TRBD1. The germline gives CDR1 LNHDA, CDR2 SQIVND (reference sequence). This CDR3 has 14 amino acids. The V and J ends lost 3 bases and 6 bases, in that order; junction bases with no gene match: 2. The CDR3 region is CASSMRQGDEKLFF. CDR3 DNA: TGTGCCAGTAGTATGAGACAGGGGGATGAAAAACTGTTTTTT.